This TCR beta chain was observed in a study of shared clonotypes between healthy human individuals. The protocol was immunoSEQ multiplex PCR, while the TCRdb copy is restricted to in-frame clones and leaves out a portion. The table has about 2 million clones, over 85% seen once; the top ten hold about 1.1%. CD8 cells regarded as naive lacked CD45RO, were positively chosen for CCR7, and omitted terminally differentiated effector memory CD45RA+ cells. Those who donated were healthy HIV-negative adults, with no recent acute infections or vaccinations reported. Sequencing was done on a sample of naive CD8+ T cells sorted from blood. This TCR was recovered from a man in his late teens or twenties in good health.

CDR3 region: CSVDQAGEQYF. The CDR3 DNA reads as TGCAGCGTTGACCAGGCAGGGGAGCAGTACTTC. J is TRBJ2-7 and V is TRBV29-1; a possible D gene is TRBD1 (5 bases). There are 11 residues in the CDR3. Trimming removed 3 bases at V and 7 bases at J, with 10 bases between. Looked up from germline, CDR1 is SQVTM and CDR2 is ANQGSEA.